This T cell receptor (beta chain) is from a study of T cells in Graves' hyperthyroidism and ophthalmopathy. The ends were cut back, 3 bases at V and 5 bases at J, with 14 bases in the middle. CDR3 length: 15 amino acids. The germline gives CDR1 MNHEY, CDR2 SMNVEV (reference sequence). Regarding the study as a whole: Ophthalmopathy, which appeared later, was predicted by the model a median approximately six months before onset.

From more than 8 ml of fresh peripheral blood, PBMCs were isolated. Amplification of TCR beta CDR3 regions used RNA as the template. HTBI primers were the set used in a first-round RT-PCR of the TCR CDR3. From the multiplex PCR reads, TCRdb called clonotypes with MiXCR, one entry per CDR3 protein. The table shows 700,000 or so distinct CDR3 sequences, with approximately 16% occurring only once. This clonotype was observed a handful of times. Its antigen is unknown. The V call is TRBV27, the J call TRBJ2-1, with D perhaps given as TRBD1 or TRBD2 (5 bases each). The origin of this receptor is a man aged 18 to 30 with Graves' hyperthyroidism. Sequencing was done on a sample of blood. Here the CDR3 DNA reads TGTGCCAGCAGTTTTGAGGGACCGTTAGACAATGAGCAGTTCTTC. Its translation is CASSFEGPLDNEQFF.